The 20 T cell receptor beta chains below come from one sample, sequenced in a study of T cells in Graves' hyperthyroidism and ophthalmopathy. Amplified regions were TCR beta CDR3 sequences from RNA transcripts. Initially, a first-round RT-PCR of the TCR CDR3 employed the HTBI primer set. Via MiXCR, TCRdb re-called the multiplex PCR reads, giving one row per CDR3 protein. The data hold roughly 100,000 distinct CDR3 sequences, with 40% to 50% observed a single time. Sequencing was performed on blood. All receptors derive from a man aged 40-55 years with Graves' hyperthyroidism.

At least ten counts were recorded for this clonotype. This chain joins TRBV2 and TRBJ2-2; D may be TRBD2 (5 bases). The germline V and J ends were trimmed by 8 bases and 3 bases, with 13 bases remaining between them. Germline CDR1 reads SNHLY; CDR2 reads FYNNEI. The CDR3 loop spans 14 amino acids. The CDR3 loop reads CASLDREYTGELFF. As DNA, the CDR3 is TGTGCCAGCCTCGACCGGGAATACACCGGGGAGCTGTTTTTT.

This clonotype has a single count. Compared with germline, one end of the junction differs, possibly owing to a read error. The rearrangement links TRBV7-7 to TRBJ2-1, with D tentatively TRBD1 or TRBD2 (5 bases each). The CDR3 is 14 residues long. Germline lookup yields CDR1 SSHAT and CDR2 FNYEAQ (reference sequence). CDR3 bases: TGTGCTAGCAGCTTAGCGAGGGGAGAGGATGAGCAGTTCTTC. Residues: CASSLARGEDEQFF. The full variable domain, completed using reference TRBV7-7 and TRBJ2-1, is GAGVSQSPRYKVTKRGQDVTLRCDPISSHATLYWYQQALGQGPEFLTYFNYEAQPDKSGLPSDRFSAERPEGSISTLTIQRTEQRDSAMYRCASSLARGEDEQFFGPGTRLTVL.

Concerning this clonotype itself: At one end the junction does not follow the germline gene, possibly because of a read error. The chain is built from TRBV6-2 or TRBV6-3 and TRBJ1-6, with 9 bases lining up with TRBD1. The CDR3 sequence is 15 residues long. Germline V gene sequence: CDR1 MNHEY, CDR2 SVGEGT. CDR3 sequence (DNA): TGTGCCAGCAGTTACTCGGGACAGGGAAATTCCCCCCTCCACTTT. Its translation: CASSYSGQGNSPLHF.

The chain's CDR3 is CASSSESYEQYV. CDR3 coding DNA: TGTGCCAGCAGCTCCGAGTCCTACGAGCAGTACGTC. The rearrangement joins TRBV7-6 to TRBJ2-7; D gene unclear. V was shortened by 4 bases and J by 1 base, with 5 bases between the two germline ends. Germline CDR1 reads SGHVS; CDR2 reads FNYEAQ. The CDR3 totals 12 residues.

This clonotype was seen only a few times. A clone one base away is much larger, so this may be a read error. The chain carries TRBV12-3 or TRBV12-4 and TRBJ2-7; tentative D call: TRBD1 (6 bases). The V gene lost 5 bases and the J gene lost 2 bases, with 10 bases spanning the gap. This CDR3 is built from 13 residues. For the CDR3, the DNA is TGTGCCAGCAGTGGACGACAGGCCTACGAGCAGTACTTC. Protein: CASSGRQAYEQYF.

The chain uses TRBV7-2 and TRBJ1-2; TRBD1 matches 8 bases. V trimming: 5 bases; J trimming: 4 bases; junction bases outside the gene matches: 6. From germline, CDR1 is SGHTA and CDR2 FQGNSA. The length of the CDR3 is 14 residues. The CDR3 sequence: CASSLPTGAYGYTF. The CDR3 DNA reads as TGTGCCAGCAGCCTACCGACAGGGGCCTATGGCTACACCTTC.

The chain joins TRBV18 to TRBJ2-6; D uncertain. The V and J ends lost 2 bases and 0 bases respectively, with 8 bases between them. Per the germline V gene, CDR1 is KGHSH and CDR2 is LQKENI. This CDR3 region has 16 residues. The CDR3, as DNA: TGTGCCAGCTCACCAGGGCCGGTCTCTGGGGCCAACGTCCTGACTTTC. Translation: CASSPGPVSGANVLTF.

This clonotype was observed at least ten times. V and J are TRBV7-2 and TRBJ2-7; the match to TRBD2 covers 7 bases. J was trimmed by 3 bases and V by 0 bases; bases with no gene match: 5. Germline V lookup: CDR1 SGHTA, CDR2 FQGNSA. The CDR3 totals 15 residues. Here the CDR3 reads CASSLAPSGNYEQYF. The CDR3 DNA reads TGTGCCAGCAGCTTAGCGCCCAGCGGGAACTACGAGCAGTACTTC. Combining the CDR3 with reference TRBV7-2 and TRBJ2-7 gives the whole variable domain GAGVSQSPSNKVTEKGKDVELRCDPISGHTALYWYRQSLGQGLEFLIYFQGNSAPDKSGLPSDRFSAERTGGSVSTLTIQRTQQEDSAVYLCASSLAPSGNYEQYFGPGTRLTVT.

This clonotype was picked up many times. The V and J genes are TRBV2 and TRBJ2-2, with 9 bases aligning to TRBD2. CDR1 and CDR2 from the germline V gene are SNHLY and FYNNEI. CDR3 length: 18 amino acids. The junction had 15 bases not matched to a gene; V was cut back by 4 bases and J by 6 bases. CDR3 residues: CASSVGAWAGGHPGELFF. The CDR3 DNA reads as TGTGCCAGCAGTGTAGGAGCCTGGGCGGGGGGGCACCCCGGGGAGCTGTTTTTT. The variable domain in full, completed from reference TRBV2 and TRBJ2-2, reads EPEVTQTPSHQVTQMGQEVILRCVPISNHLYFYWYRQILGQKVEFLVSFYNNEISEKSEIFDDQFSVERPDGSNFTLKIRSTKLEDSAMYFCASSVGAWAGGHPGELFFGEGSRLTVL.

This clonotype was seen a handful of times. V is TRBV5-6 and J is TRBJ2-2, with 11 bases matching TRBD1. V was clipped by 3 bases and J by 6 bases; unmatched bases: 4. From germline, CDR1 is SGHDT and CDR2 YYEEEE. This CDR3 comprises 15 residues. CDR3 protein: CASSYGDRGSGELFF. CDR3 DNA sequence: TGTGCCAGCAGCTACGGGGACAGGGGGTCCGGGGAGCTGTTTTTT.

The V call is TRBV7-6, the J call TRBJ2-7; 10 bases map to TRBD1. The V gene end was trimmed by 6 bases and the J gene end by 6 bases; junction bases not matched to a gene: 5. From germline, CDR1 is SGHVS and CDR2 FNYEAQ. The CDR3 has 13 residues. The DNA of the CDR3 is TGTGCCAGCAGGGGGACAGGGGTCCGCGAGCAGTACTTC. Translation gives CASRGTGVREQYF.

This clonotype was observed many times. The gene calls are TRBV7-2 and TRBJ1-6, with a tentative D call TRBD1 (5 bases). Trimming shortened V by 6 bases and J by 9 bases, and 12 bases separated the two germline ends. This CDR3 comprises 13 residues. CDR1 SGHTA and CDR2 FQGNSA come from the germline V gene. The CDR3 is CASSQGLVSPLHF. The CDR3 nucleotides are TGTGCCAGCAGTCAGGGTTTAGTTTCACCCCTCCACTTT. Looking up the rest from reference TRBV7-2 and TRBJ1-6 gives the full variable domain: GAGVSQSPSNKVTEKGKDVELRCDPISGHTALYWYRQSLGQGLEFLIYFQGNSAPDKSGLPSDRFSAERTGGSVSTLTIQRTQQEDSAVYLCASSQGLVSPLHFGNGTRLTVT.

About this clonotype: A read error is possible here, since a much larger clone lies one base away. Because it lacks the conserved phenylalanine or tryptophan at the end, this CDR3 is likely a read error. This chain links TRBV6-1 with TRBJ2-1; TRBD2 might be the D (5 bases). Deletions cut 7 bases from V and 8 bases from J, with 24 bases between. This CDR3 has 16 amino acids. CDR1 and CDR2 from the germline V gene are MNHNS and SASEGT. The CDR3 protein is CASKLHRESWTDEQFL. CDR3 DNA sequence: TGTGCCAGCAAGCTCCACCGGGAAAGCTGGACCGATGAGCAGTTCCTC.

The gene calls are TRBV7-2 and TRBJ1-5; D is possibly TRBD1 (5 bases). In germline, CDR1 is SGHTA, CDR2 FQGNSA. V lost 1 base to trimming and J lost 9 bases, with 19 bases between them. This CDR3 region has 16 residues. The CDR3 nucleotides are TGTGCCAGCAGCTTAGTGTTGAGGGGTGAGCAACCGCCCCAGCATTTT. Translating it yields CASSLVLRGEQPPQHF.

This clonotype was seen repeatedly, ten times or more. This rearrangement joins TRBV20-1 to TRBJ1-1; tentative D call: TRBD1 (6 bases). The CDR3 consists of 14 residues. Germline V lookup: CDR1 DFQATT, CDR2 SNEGSKA (reference sequence). Trimming cost V 6 bases and J 1 base, with 15 bases left between them. The CDR3, as DNA: TGCAGTGCGAGGACAGAAAGGTGGAACACTGAAGCTTTCTTT. Its protein product is CSARTERWNTEAFF.

Concerning this clonotype itself: The junction and the germline gene differ at one end; a read error may be behind it. This chain links TRBV7-8 with TRBJ1-1; D gene ambiguous. The CDR3 is 16 residues long. CDR1 and CDR2 from the germline V gene are SGHVS and FQNEAQ. CDR3 sequence (DNA): TGCGCCAGCAGCTCGGTAGCGTCGGGCCTCAGCACTGAAGCTTTCTTT. Encoded protein: CASSSVASGLSTEAFF.

The chain combines TRBV9 with TRBJ1-1; TRBD1 aligns across 7 bases. Per germline, CDR1 SGDLS and CDR2 YYNGEE. The CDR3 runs to 14 residues. V lost 9 bases to trimming and J lost 2 bases; unmatched junction nucleotides: 10. Written as DNA, the CDR3 is TGTGCCATTACCGGGACAGCTCTTAACACTGAAGCTTTCTTT. Translated: CAITGTALNTEAFF.

This clonotype has just one count. The genes are TRBV19 and TRBJ1-2, with a possible D match to TRBD1 (5 bases). Germline CDR1 is LNHDA and CDR2 is SQIVND (reference sequence). The V end lost 5 bases, the J end lost 6 bases, and 13 bases lay between the germline ends. CDR3 length: 13 amino acids. The CDR3 DNA sequence: TGTGCCAGTAGTTCCCCGTGGGGGAATGGCTACACCTTC. This encodes CASSSPWGNGYTF.

Only a few counts were recorded for this clonotype. V gene TRBV3-1 combines with J gene TRBJ2-1; maybe TRBD1 (6 bases). The CDR3 is 13 residues long. The germline V gene has CDR1 LGHDT and CDR2 YNNKEL (reference sequence). Trimming removed 3 bases at V and 6 bases at J, with 9 bases between. CDR3 sequence reads: CASSHRGGNEQFF. The CDR3 nucleotides are TGTGCCAGCAGCCACAGAGGGGGCAATGAGCAGTTCTTC.

This clonotype occurred many times. The chain joins TRBV5-5 to TRBJ1-5, with D maybe TRBD1 (5 bases). V was pared by 3 bases and J by 1 base, with 5 bases between. The germline V gene has CDR1 SGHKS and CDR2 YYEKEE (reference sequence). The CDR3 has 13 residues. The CDR3 spells CASSWDSNQPQHF. For the CDR3, the DNA is TGTGCCAGCAGCTGGGACAGCAATCAGCCCCAGCATTTT.